The present T cell receptor beta chain was sequenced within a study of T-cell memory formation after mild COVID-19 (TCRdb year 2021). Some background on the complete study: Most TCR sequence clusters were specific to one of the two donors. In two donors, T-cell clones that expanded and contracted after mild COVID-19 were tracked by sequencing TCRalpha and TCRbeta repertoires over time. The cohort comprised two young, previously healthy adult volunteers, one female and one male. Study-wide findings and limitations: Only a couple of mild cases were covered by the study, and larger cohorts that include severe cases with pre-infection samples were considered necessary. Some responding clones were detected in pre-infection memory, which suggested that pre-existing cross-reactive memory T cells had joined the SARS-CoV-2 response. SARS-CoV-2 specificity was not confirmed for the second-wave clones peaking on day 37. Clones contracting from day 15 to 85 had balanced CD4/CD8 phenotypes, while a second wave expanding from day 15 to 37 was biased towards CD4+. Contracting CD4+ clones appeared mostly in the CM and EM memory subsets, whereas CD8+ clones were enriched in EMRA.

Trimming takes 5 bases from V and 12 bases from J, and the germline ends sit 17 bases apart. Taken from cysteine to phenylalanine, the CDR3 has 12 residues. Only CDR3 DNA remains: 36 bases, in frame from the first base. CDR1 DFQATT and CDR2 SNEGSKA were looked up in the germline V gene (reference sequence). About this clonotype itself: Its antigen is not yet known. It has no much larger one-base neighbor in the sample; base qualities were not kept.

The sequencer listed for this sample is Illumina NovaSeq 6000. Using 5'RACE with constant-segment primers, TCRalpha and TCRbeta cDNA libraries were constructed, with sample barcodes and unique molecular identifiers added in the process. RNA was extracted from every sample with Trizol reagent. Amplification of the libraries took two PCR steps, and the second step added a second sample barcode plus Illumina TruSeq adapters. Sequencing of the libraries was done on an Illumina NovaSeq, producing 2 x 150 bp paired-end reads. Per the authors' processing: The reads were demultiplexed and collapsed into UMI-guided consensus sequences using migec v1.2.7. Using mixcr v2.1.11, the UMI consensuses were aligned to TRA and TRB V and J templates and assembled into clonotypes. A clonotype was counted as expanded or contracted only when both edgeR and NoisET called the clonotype significant, with the noise models trained on biological replicates. For edgeR calls, a false discovery rate-adjusted p below 0.01 and a log2 fold-change threshold of 1 were applied. As an exploratory analysis of dynamics, PCA with hierarchical clustering was applied to max-normalized trajectories of the 1000 most abundant clonotypes. Each responding clone was given a CD4 or CD8 phenotype based on the CD4+ and CD8+ repertoires, which had been sequenced separately. TCRdb passed the public sequencing reads through fastp at Q25 and MiXCR, retaining productive beta sequences. Each CDR3 protein gets just one entry, which takes the most common genes and DNA from the rows behind it. These V and J calls are TCRdb output, not the study's own analysis. Recorded for this sample are a few hundred thousand distinct CDR3 sequences; about a sixth of them occurred a single time. About a fifth of the sample belongs to the ten largest clones.

Ficoll-Paque density gradient centrifugation was the method used to isolate PBMCs. The sequenced material came from PBMCs or a T cell subset sorted from them (not recorded which). This chain joins TRBV20-1 to TRBJ2-1; the D gene cannot be resolved reliably. This clonotype was sampled from a young man who had mild COVID-19 (a few samples of this study predate the infection). The sample titles of this study are shuffled in the database, so cell type and time point are left out; the donor was told from shared clones. The bases are TGCAGTGCTCCCTCCGGGCCCTACAGGCAGTTCTTC. This translates into CSAPSGPYRQFF.